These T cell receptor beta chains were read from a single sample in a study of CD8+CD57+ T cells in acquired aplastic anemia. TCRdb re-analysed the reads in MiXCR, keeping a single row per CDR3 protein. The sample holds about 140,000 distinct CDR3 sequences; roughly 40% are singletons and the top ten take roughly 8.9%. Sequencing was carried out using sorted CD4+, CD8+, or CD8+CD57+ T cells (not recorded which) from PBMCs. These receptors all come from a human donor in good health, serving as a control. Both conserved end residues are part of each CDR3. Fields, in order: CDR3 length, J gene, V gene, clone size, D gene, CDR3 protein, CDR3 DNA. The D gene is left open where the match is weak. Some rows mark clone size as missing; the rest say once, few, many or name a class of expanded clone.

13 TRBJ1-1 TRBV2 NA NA CAIRTVMNTEAFF TGTGCCATCAGGACAGTTATGAACACTGAAGCTTTCTTT
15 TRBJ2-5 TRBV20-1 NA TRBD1 CSARDPTGVQETQYF TGCAGTGCTAGAGATCCTACAGGGGTCCAAGAGACCCAGTACTTC
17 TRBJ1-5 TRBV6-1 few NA CASSATVLGYSNQPQHF TGTGCCAGCAGTGCAACAGTCTTAGGTTATAGCAATCAGCCCCAGCATTTT
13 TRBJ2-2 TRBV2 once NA CASSYVQTGELFF TGTGCCAGCAGTTACGTCCAGACCGGGGAGCTGTTTTTT
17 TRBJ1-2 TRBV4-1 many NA CASSQDWARQTLSGYTF TGCGCCAGCAGCCAAGACTGGGCGCGGCAGACCCTGAGTGGCTACACCTTC
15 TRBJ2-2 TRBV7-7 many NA CASSLGREGTGELFF TGTGCCAGCAGCTTAGGCCGTGAAGGGACCGGGGAGCTGTTTTTT
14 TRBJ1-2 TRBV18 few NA CASSLPAGAYGYTF TGTGCCAGCTCGCTTCCCGCAGGGGCCTATGGCTACACCTTC
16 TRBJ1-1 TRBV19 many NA CASRKSDGRGGTEAFF TGTGCCAGTAGGAAAAGCGACGGCAGGGGAGGAACTGAAGCTTTCTTT
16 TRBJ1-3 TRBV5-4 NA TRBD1 CASSFSPTGSGNTIHF TGTGCCAGCAGCTTCTCACCGACAGGGTCTGGAAACACCATACATTTT
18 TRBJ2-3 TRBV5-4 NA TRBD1 CASSLVVVTGGDRDTQYF TGTGCCAGCAGCTTGGTTGTAGTGACAGGGGGCGACCGAGATACGCAGTATTTT
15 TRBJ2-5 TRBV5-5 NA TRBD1 CASSLQGARGETQYF TGTGCCAGCAGCTTGCAGGGGGCGCGAGGAGAGACCCAGTACTTC
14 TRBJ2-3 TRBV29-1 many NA CSVVGRQNTDTQYF TGCAGCGTTGTGGGTAGACAGAACACAGATACGCAGTATTTT
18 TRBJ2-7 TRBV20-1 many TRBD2 CSARDGTARAGTSYEQYF TGCAGTGCTAGAGATGGTACGGCGCGAGCGGGGACCTCCTACGAGCAGTACTTC
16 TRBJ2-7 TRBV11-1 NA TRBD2 CASSPPSSGSSYEQYF TGTGCCAGCAGCCCTCCGAGTAGCGGGAGCTCCTACGAGCAGTACTTC
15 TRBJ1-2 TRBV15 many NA CATSRDGPVNYGYTF TGTGCCACCAGCAGAGATGGGCCCGTTAACTATGGCTACACCTTC
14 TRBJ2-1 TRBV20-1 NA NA CSATPAAGLNEQFF TGCAGTGCTACTCCAGCCGCCGGGCTCAATGAGCAGTTCTTC
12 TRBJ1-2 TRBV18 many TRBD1 CASSLQGVGYTF TGTGCCAGCTCACTACAGGGGGTCGGCTACACCTTC
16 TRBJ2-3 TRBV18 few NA CASSPVSGPSTDTQYF TGTGCCAGCTCACCAGTTTCCGGACCTAGCACAGATACGCAGTATTTT
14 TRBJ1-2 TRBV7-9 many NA CASSLLEGNYGYTF TGTGCCAGCAGCTTGCTGGAGGGGAACTATGGCTACACCTTC
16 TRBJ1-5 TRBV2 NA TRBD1 CASSDSDRGLQQPQHF TGTGCCAGCAGTGACTCGGACAGGGGTCTTCAACAGCCCCAGCATTTT
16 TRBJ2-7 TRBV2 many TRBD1 CASKQLVGTGAYEQYF TGTGCCAGCAAGCAATTGGTGGGGACAGGGGCATACGAGCAGTACTTC
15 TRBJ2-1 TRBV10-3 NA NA CAISGQGSSYNEQFF TGTGCCATCAGTGGGCAGGGAAGCTCCTACAATGAGCAGTTCTTC
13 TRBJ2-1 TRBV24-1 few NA CATSEPGYNEQFF TGTGCCACCAGTGAACCGGGATACAATGAGCAGTTCTTC
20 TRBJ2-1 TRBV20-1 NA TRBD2 CSAIRTGTSGGLAPYNEQFF TGCAGTGCTATTAGAACCGGGACTAGCGGGGGGTTGGCCCCCTACAATGAGCAGTTCTTC
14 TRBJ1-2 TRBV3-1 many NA CASSQLQWQGKYTF TGTGCCAGCAGCCAACTTCAGTGGCAGGGAAAGTACACCTTC
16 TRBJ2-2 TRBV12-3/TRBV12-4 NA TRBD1 CASSLPTTGGFGELFF TGTGCCAGCAGTTTACCCACGACAGGGGGCTTTGGGGAGCTGTTTTTT
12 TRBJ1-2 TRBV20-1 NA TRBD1 CSAGTGENGYTF TGCAGTGCCGGGACAGGGGAGAATGGCTACACCTTC
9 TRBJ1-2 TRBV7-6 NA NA CASSFGYTF TGTGCCAGCAGCTTTGGCTACACCTTC
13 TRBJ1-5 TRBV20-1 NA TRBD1 CSASPGGNQPQHF TGCAGTGCTAGTCCAGGGGGTAATCAGCCCCAGCATTTT
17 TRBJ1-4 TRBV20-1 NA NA CSARDPGGVEGDEKLFF TGCAGTGCTAGAGATCCGGGCGGAGTTGAGGGAGATGAAAAACTGTTCTTT
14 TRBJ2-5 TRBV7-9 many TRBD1 CASSRGQGGETQYF TGTGCCAGCAGCCGGGGACAGGGGGGGGAGACCCAGTACTTC
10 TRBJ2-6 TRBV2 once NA CASSEGGVTF TGTGCCAGCAGTGAGGGAGGAGTGACTTTC
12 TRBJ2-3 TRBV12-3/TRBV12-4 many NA CASSQATDTQYF TGTGCCAGCAGCCAAGCCACAGATACGCAGTATTTT
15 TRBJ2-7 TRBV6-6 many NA CASSYVGQRSYEQYF TGTGCCAGCAGTTACGTCGGACAGAGATCCTACGAGCAGTACTTC
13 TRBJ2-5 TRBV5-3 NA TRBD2 CASSFREAETQYF TGTGCCAGCAGCTTCCGGGAGGCCGAGACCCAGTACTTC
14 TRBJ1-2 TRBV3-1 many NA CASSQGTANYGYTF TGTGCCAGCAGCCAAGGGACAGCTAACTATGGCTACACCTTC
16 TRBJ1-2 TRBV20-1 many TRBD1 CSARGIGQGDSYGYTF TGCAGTGCTAGAGGTATAGGGCAGGGGGATAGCTATGGCTACACCTTC
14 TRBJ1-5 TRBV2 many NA CASSERRTDQPQHF TGTGCCAGCAGTGAACGGCGGACCGATCAGCCCCAGCATTTT
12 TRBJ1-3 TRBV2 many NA CATRLAGNTIYF TGTGCCACCCGACTCGCTGGAAACACCATATATTTT
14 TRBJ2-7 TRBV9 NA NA CASSVGLGDYEQYF TGTGCCAGCAGCGTGGGTCTGGGAGACTACGAGCAGTACTTC
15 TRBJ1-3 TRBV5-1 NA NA CASSSVGPSGNTIYF TGCGCCAGCAGCTCCGTGGGCCCGTCTGGAAACACCATATATTTT
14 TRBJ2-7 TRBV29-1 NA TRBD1 CSVFRAGTGYEQYF TGCAGCGTTTTCAGGGCCGGGACAGGGTACGAGCAGTACTTC
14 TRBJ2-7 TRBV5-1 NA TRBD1 CASSVTGGGYEQYF TGCGCCAGCAGCGTTACAGGGGGCGGTTACGAGCAGTACTTC
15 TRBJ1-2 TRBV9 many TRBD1 CASSAGLDRTYGYTF TGTGCCAGCAGCGCCGGATTGGACAGGACCTATGGCTACACCTTC
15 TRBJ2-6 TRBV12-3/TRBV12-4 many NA CASSHRDSGANVLTF TGTGCCAGCAGTCACAGGGACTCTGGGGCCAACGTCCTGACTTTC
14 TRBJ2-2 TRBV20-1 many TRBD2 CSATGGLNSGELFF TGCAGTGCTACGGGGGGGCTTAACAGCGGGGAGCTGTTTTTT
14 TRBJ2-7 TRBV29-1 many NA CSVEDRAGTYEQYF TGCAGCGTTGAAGATCGGGCTGGAACCTACGAGCAGTACTTC
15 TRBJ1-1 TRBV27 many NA CASRNRDTLGTEAFF TGTGCCAGCCGGAACCGGGACACTTTGGGGACTGAAGCTTTCTTT